The entry that follows covers one TCR beta chain sequence. Its cognate antigen is unknown. The sample is drawn from a study of shared clonotypes between healthy human individuals. Study-wide points: Rarefaction revealed incomplete sorted-subset sequencing despite large depth.

Selected positively for CCR7 and CD45RO-negative, naive CD8 cells excluded terminally differentiated effector memory CD45RA+ cells. Healthy adults negative for HIV, lacking recent acute infections or vaccinations, served as donors. The protocol was immunoSEQ multiplex PCR, while the TCRdb copy is restricted to in-frame clones and leaves out a portion. The sample consists of 2 million to 2.5 million clones, more than 85% of them appearing once. Sequenced material: naive CD8+ T cells from PBMCs. The sequence derives from a man aged 18 to 30 in good health. Some clones in this sample may be carry-over from other donors' samples.

This CDR3 reads CASRKDRGHMNTEAFF. CDR3 DNA sequence: TGTGCCAGCAGAAAAGACAGGGGGCATATGAACACTGAAGCTTTCTTT. This rearrangement joins TRBV28 to TRBJ1-1; 10 bases agree with TRBD1. Germline V gene sequence: CDR1 MDHEN, CDR2 SYDVKM. Trimming at V came to 6 bases and at J to 0 bases, leaving 7 bases not matched to a gene. The CDR3 covers 16 residues.